Only a few counts were recorded for the clone carrying this TCR beta chain. This entry comes from a study of identical twins. The CDR3 is 14 residues long. Trimming removed 3 bases from V and 3 bases from J, with 8 bases in between. Germline loops: CDR1 MNHNS, CDR2 SASEGT. Via MiXCR, TCRdb re-called the 5' RACE reads, giving one row per CDR3 protein. In the table there are 200,000 to 300,000 distinct CDR3 sequences, 6% to 8% of which are singletons. This sample was shared with a second study, whose subject was yellow fever vaccine responses in identical twins.

The chain has TRBV6-1 and TRBJ2-2; perhaps D is TRBD1 or TRBD2 (5 bases each). Material: CD8+ T cells sorted from blood. This sequence originates from a woman aged 18-29 years in good health. The CDR3 spells CASSEGVDTGELFF. The CDR3 nucleotides read TGTGCCAGCAGTGAGGGGGTGGACACCGGGGAGCTGTTTTTT.